The rows below give T cell receptor beta chains drawn from one sample of a study of shared clonotypes between healthy human individuals. Profiled with immunoSEQ multiplex PCR; TCRdb holds only in-frame clones, not every one. The top ten clones hold 8.5% to 12% of a sample with 150,000 to 200,000 clones, around 63% of them seen once. Sequenced: memory CD4+ T cells sorted from blood. The receptors stem from a man aged 25-40 years in good health. Both conserved end residues are part of each CDR3. Fields, in order: CDR3 length, V gene, clone size, D gene, J gene, CDR3 protein, CDR3 DNA. D genes are given only for firm matches. Size values are once, few and many counts, or a class for expanded clones, and some rows have none.

length: 14; V: TRBV29-1; size: -; D: -; J: TRBJ2-1; CDR3: CSVGSLHLYNEQFF; DNA: TGCAGCGTTGGTAGCCTACATCTATACAATGAGCAGTTCTTC
length: 13; V: TRBV6-5; size: -; D: -; J: TRBJ1-2; CDR3: CASSYGDQKGYTF; DNA: TGTGCCAGCAGTTACGGCGACCAGAAGGGCTACACCTTC
length: 15; V: TRBV2; size: -; D: TRBD2; J: TRBJ2-7; CDR3: CASRMGLAGSYEQYF; DNA: TGTGCCAGCCGCATGGGACTAGCGGGAAGCTACGAGCAGTACTTC
length: 14; V: TRBV7-8; size: -; D: -; J: TRBJ1-1; CDR3: CASSHSGVSTEAFF; DNA: TGTGCCAGCAGTCACTCAGGGGTTTCAACTGAAGCTTTCTTT
length: 13; V: TRBV11-2; size: -; D: -; J: TRBJ2-1; CDR3: CASSLVADNEQFF; DNA: TGTGCCAGCAGCTTAGTAGCGGATAATGAGCAGTTCTTC
length: 12; V: TRBV29-1; size: -; D: -; J: TRBJ1-1; CDR3: CSVGTKNTEAFF; DNA: TGCAGCGTTGGGACAAAAAACACTGAAGCTTTCTTT
length: 15; V: TRBV10-2; size: -; D: TRBD2; J: TRBJ2-7; CDR3: CASRPGLAGGQEQYF; DNA: TGCGCCAGCAGACCTGGACTAGCGGGAGGGCAAGAGCAGTACTTC
length: 16; V: TRBV5-5; size: once; D: -; J: TRBJ2-3; CDR3: CASSSDPGLTGDTQYF; DNA: TGTGCCAGCAGCTCAGATCCGGGACTCACGGGGGATACGCAGTATTTT
length: 17; V: TRBV9; size: -; D: -; J: TRBJ2-7; CDR3: CASSARDVHYGKVEQYF; DNA: TGTGCCAGCAGCGCTCGGGACGTCCATTATGGTAAGGTTGAGCAGTACTTC
length: 13; V: TRBV5-6; size: few; D: -; J: TRBJ1-4; CDR3: CASSLLGFEKLFF; DNA: TGTGCCAGCAGCTTGCTGGGGTTTGAAAAACTGTTTTTT
length: 15; V: TRBV5-1; size: -; D: TRBD2; J: TRBJ2-3; CDR3: CASSLSPSGTDTQYF; DNA: TGCGCCAGCAGCTTGAGTCCTAGCGGTACAGATACGCAGTATTTT
length: 16; V: TRBV19; size: few; D: TRBD1; J: TRBJ1-5; CDR3: CASSIFRGTRSQPQHF; DNA: TGTGCCAGTAGTATTTTCAGGGGGACTCGGAGTCAGCCCCAGCATTTT
length: 15; V: TRBV4-1; size: -; D: -; J: TRBJ2-5; CDR3: CASSQGSSLQETQYF; DNA: TGCGCCAGCAGCCAAGGGTCTAGCCTCCAAGAGACCCAGTACTTC
length: 16; V: TRBV18; size: -; D: -; J: TRBJ1-5; CDR3: CASSSGTPDGNQPQHF; DNA: TGTGCCAGCTCATCGGGGACCCCGGACGGCAATCAGCCCCAGCATTTT
length: 14; V: TRBV7-3; size: -; D: -; J: TRBJ2-3; CDR3: CASSDPRRADTQYF; DNA: TGTGCCAGCAGCGACCCCCGGAGGGCAGATACGCAGTATTTT
length: 14; V: TRBV2; size: -; D: TRBD1; J: TRBJ2-3; CDR3: CASIRGQGTDTQYF; DNA: TGTGCCAGCATAAGGGGACAGGGCACAGATACGCAGTATTTT
length: 14; V: TRBV29-1; size: -; D: -; J: TRBJ2-1; CDR3: CSGRTGISYNEQFF; DNA: TGCAGCGGTCGTACGGGAATTTCCTACAATGAGCAGTTCTTC
length: 14; V: TRBV5-4; size: -; D: -; J: TRBJ1-1; CDR3: CASSPPWGNTEAFF; DNA: TGTGCCAGCAGCCCACCGTGGGGGAACACTGAAGCTTTCTTT
length: 16; V: TRBV6-6; size: few; D: TRBD2; J: TRBJ2-3; CDR3: CASRQTSGRSWHTQYF; DNA: TGTGCCAGCAGGCAGACTAGCGGGAGATCATGGCATACGCAGTATTTT
length: 14; V: TRBV25-1; size: -; D: TRBD1; J: TRBJ2-7; CDR3: CASSARQGAYEQYF; DNA: TGTGCCAGCAGTGCCCGGCAGGGGGCCTACGAGCAGTACTTC
length: 13; V: TRBV29-1; size: -; D: -; J: TRBJ1-1; CDR3: CSAVRGAGTEAFF; DNA: TGCAGCGCTGTTCGGGGGGCAGGGACTGAAGCTTTCTTT